This entry lists 20 T cell receptor beta chains sequenced from one sample in a study of cytomegalovirus exposure and HLA in healthy donors. 60 Vbeta and 13 Jbeta primers were used in PCR. Clones were sequenced by immunoSEQ multiplex PCR, and TCRdb holds only the in-frame ones, with some missing. Of around 170,000 clones in the sample, more than 60% were seen once. The sample was PBMCs. These receptors came from a woman in her forties or fifties in good health and CMV-seropositive.

V gene TRBV11-3 combines with J gene TRBJ1-1; D is undetermined. Germline-derived CDR1 and CDR2 are SGHNT and YENEEA. The CDR3 loop spans 12 amino acids. V was clipped by 3 bases and J by 8 bases, with 10 bases between them. CDR3 residues: CASSLEGNEAFF. CDR3 DNA sequence: TGTGCCAGCAGCTTGGAGGGCAACGAAGCTTTCTTT.

The chain uses TRBV19 and TRBJ1-1; a possible D gene is TRBD1 (5 bases). Germline V gene lookup returns CDR1 LNHDA and CDR2 SQIVND (reference sequence). V was trimmed by 3 bases and J by 1 base, leaving 12 bases between them. The CDR3 runs to 15 residues. The CDR3 spells CASSIPGWGNTEAFF. In DNA, the CDR3 is TGTGCCAGTAGTATCCCAGGGTGGGGGAACACTGAAGCTTTCTTT.

CDR3 residues: CASSHPGSEAFF. CDR3 nucleotides: TGTGCCAGCAGTCACCCAGGGTCTGAAGCTTTCTTT. The chain uses TRBV6-5 and TRBJ1-1, with D tentatively TRBD1 (5 bases). Germline CDR1 MNHEY, CDR2 SVGAGI. The ends were cut back, 5 bases at V and 6 bases at J, with 10 bases in the middle. This CDR3 has 12 amino acids.

This clone was detected a few times. The genes are TRBV6-1 and TRBJ2-1; the match to TRBD1 covers 7 bases. Looked up from germline, CDR1 is MNHNS and CDR2 is SASEGT. Trimming took 4 bases from V and 3 from J; bases not matched to a gene: 9. The CDR3 is made up of 16 amino acids. The CDR3 bases are TGTGCCAGCAGTGCCCTTCCGGGACAGCTCTACAATGAGCAGTTCTTC. This encodes CASSALPGQLYNEQFF.

On this clone itself: Other nucleotide sequences in the sample specify the same CDR3. The chain uses TRBV7-6 and TRBJ2-3; unclear D gene. V lost 5 bases and J 2 bases, leaving 5 bases between the germline ends. In germline, CDR1 is SGHVS, CDR2 FNYEAQ. CDR3 length: 12 amino acids. CDR3 sequence reads: CASSPSTDTQYF. CDR3 bases: TGTGCCAGCAGCCCCTCCACAGATACGCAGTATTTT.

The chain uses TRBV18 and TRBJ1-5; 7 bases fit TRBD1. Germline trimming cut 6 bases from V and 6 bases from J; bases unmatched to any gene: 11. This CDR3 has 15 amino acids. The germline V gene encodes CDR1 KGHSH and CDR2 LQKENI. The CDR3: CASSRDREVLQPQHF. The CDR3 bases are TGTGCCAGCTCCCGAGACAGGGAGGTACTTCAGCCCCAGCATTTT.

This chain links TRBV2 with TRBJ2-5, with 10 positions matching TRBD2. CDR3 length: 15 residues. Germline trimming cut 5 bases from V and 2 bases from J; bases unmatched to any gene: 5. Germline loops: CDR1 SNHLY, CDR2 FYNNEI. The CDR3 nucleotides read TGTGCCAGCAGTTTAGCGGGGGGCCCTCAAGAGACCCAGTACTTC. Encoded protein: CASSLAGGPQETQYF.

The chain recombines TRBV5-1 with TRBJ2-3; no clear D gene. The germline gives CDR1 SGHRS, CDR2 YFSETQ. Trimming pared 1 base from V and 2 bases from J, leaving 8 bases between. CDR3 length: 14 amino acids. CDR3 DNA: TGCGCCAGCAGCTTGAAACAGAACACAGATACGCAGTATTTT. Translated, it gives CASSLKQNTDTQYF.

V usage is TRBV27 and J usage is TRBJ1-2, with TRBD1 identical over 8 bases. CDR1 and CDR2 from the germline V gene are MNHEY and SMNVEV (reference sequence). The CDR3 contains 12 residues. With 6 bases clipped from V and 8 bases from J, the junction kept 5 bases outside the gene matches. The CDR3 nucleotides are TGTGCCAGCAGGGGACAGGTTGGCGGCTACACCTTC. It encodes CASRGQVGGYTF.

The V gene is TRBV6-6, the J gene TRBJ1-3, with D possibly matching TRBD1 (6 bases). The CDR3 covers 16 residues. V lost 7 bases, J lost 1 base, and 17 bases lay in between. CDR1 and CDR2 from the germline V gene are MNHNY and SVGAGI (reference sequence). The CDR3 loop reads CASIDRNQGSGNTIYF. The CDR3, as DNA: TGTGCCAGCATTGACAGGAACCAAGGATCTGGAAACACCATATATTTT.

Points on this clone: The same CDR3 arises from other DNA sequences in this sample as well. The V and J genes are TRBV6-5 and TRBJ1-5; 9 positions match TRBD1. CDR1 is MNHEY, CDR2 SVGAGI, per germline. This CDR3 is 14 amino acids long. Trimming took 5 bases from V and 2 from J; bases not matched to a gene: 1. The CDR3 region is CASSRTGGNQPQHF. CDR3 DNA: TGTGCCAGCAGTCGGACAGGGGGCAATCAGCCCCAGCATTTT.

This clone was counted between two and nine times. V and J are TRBV11-2 and TRBJ2-7; TRBD1 matches 8 bases. Germline-derived CDR1 and CDR2 are SGHAT and FQNNGV. The CDR3 extends over 15 amino acids. The V and J ends lost 1 base and 3 bases, in that order; junction bases with no gene match: 5. CDR3 bases: TGTGCCAGCAGCTTAGTACGCAGGGGGCGCTACGAGCAGTACTTC. This sequence encodes CASSLVRRGRYEQYF.

This chain connects TRBV29-1 to TRBJ2-3; D possibly corresponds to TRBD2 (6 bases). Between the trimmed V and J ends, which lost 4 bases and 8 bases, there was a span of 13 bases. The CDR3 totals 12 residues. Germline V lookup: CDR1 SQVTM, CDR2 ANQGSEA. The CDR3 sequence: CSVGGGEVTQYF. CDR3 bases: TGCAGCGTTGGGGGCGGGGAGGTTACGCAGTATTTT.

The rearrangement uses TRBV25-1 and TRBJ2-2, with 8 bases fitting TRBD2. V shed 2 bases, J shed 3 bases, and the junction held 5 bases outside the gene matches. CDR1 is MGHDK and CDR2 is SYGVNS in the germline V gene. This CDR3 has 16 residues. DNA of the CDR3: TGTGCCAGCAGTGAAGGTACTAGCGGTTACACCGGGGAGCTGTTTTTT. It specifies CASSEGTSGYTGELFF.

The rearrangement joins TRBV6-5 to TRBJ2-5; maybe TRBD2 (6 bases). Between the trimmed V and J ends, which lost 0 bases and 4 bases, there was a span of 9 bases. The length of the CDR3 is 14 residues. CDR1 and CDR2 (germline): MNHEY, SVGAGI. The CDR3 loop reads CASSYSWGVETQYF. The CDR3 DNA reads as TGTGCCAGCAGTTACTCCTGGGGGGTAGAGACCCAGTACTTC.

The CDR3 loop reads CAWGGTVNSPLHF. The DNA for the CDR3 is TGTGCCTGGGGGGGGACAGTGAATTCACCCCTCCACTTT. This chain joins TRBV30 and TRBJ1-6; 7 nucleotides line up with TRBD1. The germline CDR1 and CDR2 sequences are GTSNPN and SVGIG (reference sequence). This CDR3 has 13 residues. The junction had 5 bases not matched to a gene; V was cut back by 5 bases and J by 7 bases.

The chain links TRBV5-1 to TRBJ1-4; tentatively, D is TRBD1 (5 bases). Germline assignment: CDR1 SGHRS and CDR2 YFSETQ. This CDR3 has 14 residues. V lost 1 base to trimming and J lost 8 bases, with 12 bases between them. CDR3 nucleotides: TGCGCCAGCAGCTTGAGGGGAGGAGAAGAAAAACTGTTTTTT. Amino acids: CASSLRGGEEKLFF.

The chain carries TRBV5-1 and TRBJ1-1; D gene ambiguous. The V end lost 0 bases, the J end lost 4 bases, and 16 bases lay between the germline ends. CDR3 length: 16 residues. From germline, CDR1 is SGHRS and CDR2 YFSETQ. The CDR3 loop reads CASSLVISPESTEAFF. The CDR3 DNA follows: TGCGCCAGCAGCTTGGTTATATCCCCCGAGAGCACTGAAGCTTTCTTT.

V is TRBV5-7 and J is TRBJ2-2; 9 nucleotides align to TRBD1. TRBV5-7 is placed among ORFs of uncertain function. CDR3 size: 14 residues. The J segment lost 5 bases and the V segment lost 4 bases, leaving 3 bases of the junction unmatched. The CDR3 coding sequence is TGTGCCAGCAGCCGGACAGGGGATACCGGGGAGCTGTTTTTT. This sequence encodes CASSRTGDTGELFF.

The chain has TRBV4-1 and TRBJ2-5, with 7 nucleotides matching TRBD2. CDR1 MGHRA and CDR2 YSYEKL come from the germline V gene. This CDR3 has 14 amino acids. Germline trimming cut 1 base from V and 4 bases from J; bases unmatched to any gene: 3. CDR3 in amino acids: CASSQGAGVETQYF. CDR3 DNA: TGCGCCAGCAGCCAAGGGGCGGGAGTAGAGACCCAGTACTTC.